A single T cell receptor (beta chain) is shown here with its context. At the deep level, the assay was run. Here immunoSEQ multiplex PCR was the method, and the copy in TCRdb shows in-frame clones only, minus some. The table shows under 1,100,000 clones, with more than 60% occurring only once. This record comes from a study of shared clonotypes between healthy human individuals. The CDR3 covers 16 residues. CDR1 and CDR2 from the germline V gene are MNHEY and SVGAGI. Between the trimmed V and J ends, which lost 0 bases and 0 bases, there was a span of 9 bases. The clonotype originates from a man aged 18 to 29 in good health. The chain has TRBV6-5 and TRBJ2-1, with no clear D. The source material was memory CD4+ T cells sorted from blood. The subset denotes: CD45RA-negative fraction. CDR3 sequence reads: CASSYSGARSYNEQFF. The CDR3 nucleotides are TGTGCCAGCAGTTACTCGGGCGCTCGCTCCTACAATGAGCAGTTCTTC.